One sample yielded the 6 T cell receptor beta chains listed below, sequenced in a study of T cells in Graves' hyperthyroidism and ophthalmopathy. Authors of the study amplified TCR beta CDR3 regions from RNA transcripts. When the TCR CDR3 underwent first-round RT-PCR, the HTBI primer set was used. TCRdb ran MiXCR on the multiplex PCR reads and lists one entry per CDR3 protein. The table has about 720,000 distinct CDR3 sequences, approximately 16% seen once; the top ten hold under 8.5%. The source material was blood. These receptors came from a man aged 18-30 years with Graves' hyperthyroidism.

The rearrangement joins TRBV9 to TRBJ1-2; D ambiguous. The germline V gene has CDR1 SGDLS and CDR2 YYNGEE. Trimming removed 3 bases at V and 6 bases at J, with 9 bases between. CDR3 length: 12 residues. CDR3: CASSARRDGYTF. The CDR3 DNA is TGTGCCAGCAGCGCCCGACGAGATGGCTACACCTTC. Full variable domain (remainder filled in from reference TRBV9 and TRBJ1-2): DSGVTQTPKHLITATGQRVTLRCSPRSGDLSVYWYQQSLDQGLQFLIQYYNGEERAKGNILERFSAQQFPDLHSELNLSSLELGDSALYFCASSARRDGYTFGSGTRLTVV.

This clonotype was recorded at least ten times. The rearrangement links TRBV29-1 to TRBJ2-3; 8 bases map to TRBD2. The ends lost 6 bases at V and 5 bases at J; junction bases unmatched: 4. The CDR3 contains 12 residues. Germline lookup yields CDR1 SQVTM and CDR2 ANQGSEA. The CDR3 is CSVVRGGDTQYF. In DNA form, the CDR3 reads TGCAGCGTGGTTCGGGGGGGAGATACGCAGTATTTT.

This clonotype has a count of ten or more. The V gene is TRBV3-1, the J gene TRBJ2-3, with D possibly being TRBD2 (5 bases). With 0 bases removed from V and 2 bases from J, the gap between germline ends came to 12 bases. The CDR3 is 16 amino acids. Germline V lookup: CDR1 LGHDT, CDR2 YNNKEL (reference sequence). The CDR3 DNA reads TGTGCCAGCAGCCAAGAAACTAGTCGTTACACAGATACGCAGTATTTT. Translating it yields CASSQETSRYTDTQYF.

The chain recombines TRBV6-1 with TRBJ1-1; D is perhaps TRBD1 (5 bases). CDR3 length: 17 residues. CDR1 is MNHNS, CDR2 SASEGT, per germline. The germline V and J ends were trimmed by 1 base and 0 bases, with 15 bases remaining between them. The CDR3 loop is CASSEGRQSDMNTEAFF. The CDR3 DNA reads TGTGCCAGCAGTGAAGGCCGACAGTCAGATATGAACACTGAAGCTTTCTTT.

The chain couples TRBV20-1 to TRBJ2-3, with D perhaps given as TRBD1 or TRBD2 (5 bases each). The length of the CDR3 is 13 residues. The germline gives CDR1 DFQATT, CDR2 SNEGSKA (reference sequence). Here the CDR3 DNA reads TGCAGCGCGTTCTGGGGGAGCACAGATACGCAGTATTTT. Encoded protein: CSAFWGSTDTQYF.

This clonotype was detected many times. This chain joins TRBV5-1 and TRBJ2-1; D may match TRBD1 or TRBD2 (7 bases each). Germline CDR1 reads SGHRS; CDR2 reads YFSETQ. CDR3 size: 14 residues. The ends were cut back, 9 bases at V and 0 bases at J, with 13 bases in the middle. CDR3 in amino acids: CATRGGSSYNEQFF. The CDR3 DNA reads TGCGCCACCAGGGGGGGAAGCTCCTACAATGAGCAGTTCTTC. Full variable domain (outside the CDR3, taken from reference TRBV5-1 and TRBJ2-1): KAGVTQTPRYLIKTRGQQVTLSCSPISGHRSVSWYQQTPGQGLQFLFEYFSETQRNKGNFPGRFSGRQFSNSRSEMNVSTLELGDSALYLCATRGGSSYNEQFFGPGTRLTVL.